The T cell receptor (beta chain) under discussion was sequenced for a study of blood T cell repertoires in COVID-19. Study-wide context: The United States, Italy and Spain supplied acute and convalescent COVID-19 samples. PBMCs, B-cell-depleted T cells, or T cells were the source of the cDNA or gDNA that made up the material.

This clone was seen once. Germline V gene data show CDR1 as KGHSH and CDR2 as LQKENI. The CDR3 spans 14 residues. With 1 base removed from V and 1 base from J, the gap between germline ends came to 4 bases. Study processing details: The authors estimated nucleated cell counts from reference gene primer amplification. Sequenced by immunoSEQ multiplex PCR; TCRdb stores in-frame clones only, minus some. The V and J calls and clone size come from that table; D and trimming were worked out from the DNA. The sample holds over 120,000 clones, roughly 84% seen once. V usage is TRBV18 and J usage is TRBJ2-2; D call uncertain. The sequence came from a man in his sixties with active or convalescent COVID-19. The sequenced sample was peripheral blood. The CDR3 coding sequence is TGTGCCAGCTCACCACGCGAGAACACCGGGGAGCTGTTTTTT. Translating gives CASSPRENTGELFF. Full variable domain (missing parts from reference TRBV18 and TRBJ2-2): NAGVMQNPRHLVRRRGQEARLRCSPMKGHSHVYWYRQLPEEGLKFMVYLQKENIIDESGMPKERFSAEFPKEGPSILRIQQVVRGDSAAYFCASSPRENTGELFFGEGSRLTVL.